The entry below gives a single TCR beta chain sequence along with its context. This sample was included in a study of blood T cell repertoires in COVID-19. Study background: Sites in the United States, Italy and Spain provided acute and convalescent COVID-19 samples. From T cells, B-cell-depleted T cells, or PBMCs came the material, which was cDNA or gDNA.

Assay: immunoSEQ multiplex PCR; the TCRdb copy retains only in-frame clones and omits some. In the table there are about 240,000 clones, about 85% of which are singletons. Germline assignment: CDR1 SGHTA and CDR2 FQGNSA. The CDR3 has 15 residues. Trimming left V 5 bases short and J 5 bases short, with 18 bases between. The chain links TRBV7-2 to TRBJ2-5; TRBD2 is a possible D gene (7 bases). This sequence originates from a man aged 60-69 years who had recovered from COVID-19. Sequencing was carried out using peripheral blood. CDR3 in DNA: TGTGCCAGCAGCGTGGGGGGGGCCCAAGGGGAGACCCAGTACTTC. Encoded protein: CASSVGGAQGETQYF.